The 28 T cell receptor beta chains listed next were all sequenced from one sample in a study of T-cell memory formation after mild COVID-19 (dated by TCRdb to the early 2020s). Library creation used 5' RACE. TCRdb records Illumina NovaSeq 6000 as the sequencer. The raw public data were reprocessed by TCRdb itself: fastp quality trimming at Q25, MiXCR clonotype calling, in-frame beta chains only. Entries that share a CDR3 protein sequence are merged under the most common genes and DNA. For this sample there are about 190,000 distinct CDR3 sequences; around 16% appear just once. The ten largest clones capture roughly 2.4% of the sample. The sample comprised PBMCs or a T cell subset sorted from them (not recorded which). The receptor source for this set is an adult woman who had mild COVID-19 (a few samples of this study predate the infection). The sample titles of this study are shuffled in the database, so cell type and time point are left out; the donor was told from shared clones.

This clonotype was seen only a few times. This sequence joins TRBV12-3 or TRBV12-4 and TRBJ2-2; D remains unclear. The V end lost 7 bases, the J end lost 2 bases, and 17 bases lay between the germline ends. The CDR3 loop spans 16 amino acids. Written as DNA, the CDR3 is TGTGCCAGCACCGGCGGAGCGAGTAGAAACACCGGGGAGCTGTTTTTT. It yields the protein CASTGGASRNTGELFF.

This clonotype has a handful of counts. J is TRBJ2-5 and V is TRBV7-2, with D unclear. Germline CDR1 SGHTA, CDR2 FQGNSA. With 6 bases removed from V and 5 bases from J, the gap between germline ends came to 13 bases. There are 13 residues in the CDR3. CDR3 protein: CASRLNTGETQYF. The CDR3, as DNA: TGTGCCAGCAGACTAAACACCGGGGAGACCCAGTACTTC.

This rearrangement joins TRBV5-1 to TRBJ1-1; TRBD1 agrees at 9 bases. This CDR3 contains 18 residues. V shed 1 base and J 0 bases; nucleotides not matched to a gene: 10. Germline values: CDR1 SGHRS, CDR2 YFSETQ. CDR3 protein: CASSLTPRDRVMNTEAFF. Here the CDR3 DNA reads TGCGCCAGCAGCTTGACACCCCGGGACAGGGTCATGAACACTGAAGCTTTCTTT. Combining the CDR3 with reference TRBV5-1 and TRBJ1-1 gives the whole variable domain KAGVTQTPRYLIKTRGQQVTLSCSPISGHRSVSWYQQTPGQGLQFLFEYFSETQRNKGNFPGRFSGRQFSNSRSEMNVSTLELGDSALYLCASSLTPRDRVMNTEAFFGQGTRLTVV.

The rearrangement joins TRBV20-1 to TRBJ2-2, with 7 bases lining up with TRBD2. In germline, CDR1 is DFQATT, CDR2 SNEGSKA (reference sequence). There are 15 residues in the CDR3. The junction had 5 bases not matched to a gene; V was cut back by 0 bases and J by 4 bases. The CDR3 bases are TGCAGTGCTAGAGATCGGGCTAGCGGCACCGGGGAGCTGTTTTTT. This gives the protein CSARDRASGTGELFF.

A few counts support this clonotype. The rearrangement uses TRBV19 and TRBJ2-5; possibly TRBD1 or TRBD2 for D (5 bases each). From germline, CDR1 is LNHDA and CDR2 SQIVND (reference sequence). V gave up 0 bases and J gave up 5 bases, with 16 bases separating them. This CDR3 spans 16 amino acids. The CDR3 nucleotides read TGTGCCAGTAGTATAGAAGGGACCTCTTTCTTGGAGACCCAGTACTTC. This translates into CASSIEGTSFLETQYF. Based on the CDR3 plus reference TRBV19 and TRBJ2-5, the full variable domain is DGGITQSPKYLFRKEGQNVTLSCEQNLNHDAMYWYRQDPGQGLRLIYYSQIVNDFQKGDIAEGYSVSREKKESFPLTVTSAQKNPTAFYLCASSIEGTSFLETQYFGPGTRLLVL.

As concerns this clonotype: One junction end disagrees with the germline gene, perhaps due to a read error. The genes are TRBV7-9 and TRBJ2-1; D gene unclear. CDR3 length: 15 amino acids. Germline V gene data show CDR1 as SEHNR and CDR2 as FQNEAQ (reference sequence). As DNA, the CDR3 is TGTGACAGCAGCTTCCGCGAGGTGCGGTACAATGAGCAGTTCTTC. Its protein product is CDSSFREVRYNEQFF.

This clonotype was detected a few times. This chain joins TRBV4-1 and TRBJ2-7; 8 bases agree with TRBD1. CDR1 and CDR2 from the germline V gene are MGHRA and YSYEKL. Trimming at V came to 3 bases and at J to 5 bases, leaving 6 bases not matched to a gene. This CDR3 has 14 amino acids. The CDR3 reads CASSQLQGAHEQYF. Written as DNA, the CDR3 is TGCGCCAGCAGCCAGTTGCAGGGGGCTCACGAGCAGTACTTC.

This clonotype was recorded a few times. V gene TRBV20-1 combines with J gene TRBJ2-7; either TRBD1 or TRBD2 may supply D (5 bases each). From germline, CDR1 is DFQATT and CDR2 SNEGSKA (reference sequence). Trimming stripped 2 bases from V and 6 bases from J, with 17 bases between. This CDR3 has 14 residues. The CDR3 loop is CSARPAGVGGEQYF. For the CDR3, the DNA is TGCAGTGCTAGACCGGCCGGGGTTGGGGGCGAGCAGTACTTC.

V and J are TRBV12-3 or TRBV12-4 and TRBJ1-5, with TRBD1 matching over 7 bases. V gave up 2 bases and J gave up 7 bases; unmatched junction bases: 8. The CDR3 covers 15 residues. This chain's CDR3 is CASSLRRQGEQPQHF. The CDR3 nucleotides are TGTGCCAGCAGTTTAAGGCGGCAGGGGGAGCAGCCCCAGCATTTT.

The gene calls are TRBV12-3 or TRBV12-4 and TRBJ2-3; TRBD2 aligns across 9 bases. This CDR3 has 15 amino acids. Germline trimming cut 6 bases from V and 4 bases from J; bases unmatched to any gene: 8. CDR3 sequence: CASSSLRGGADTQYF. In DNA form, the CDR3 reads TGTGCCAGCAGCTCCCTGCGGGGGGGTGCAGATACGCAGTATTTT.

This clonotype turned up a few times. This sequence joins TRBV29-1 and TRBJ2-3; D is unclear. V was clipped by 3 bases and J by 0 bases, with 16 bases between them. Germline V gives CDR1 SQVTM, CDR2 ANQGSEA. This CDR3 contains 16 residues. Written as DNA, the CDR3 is TGCAGCGTTGATTCCCGAATCGGTACTAGCACAGATACGCAGTATTTT. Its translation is CSVDSRIGTSTDTQYF.

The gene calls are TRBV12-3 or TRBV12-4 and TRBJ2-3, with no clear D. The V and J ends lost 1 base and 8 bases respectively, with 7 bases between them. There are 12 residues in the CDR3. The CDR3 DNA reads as TGTGCCAGCAGTTTAGGGCGCGTTACGCAGTATTTT. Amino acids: CASSLGRVTQYF.

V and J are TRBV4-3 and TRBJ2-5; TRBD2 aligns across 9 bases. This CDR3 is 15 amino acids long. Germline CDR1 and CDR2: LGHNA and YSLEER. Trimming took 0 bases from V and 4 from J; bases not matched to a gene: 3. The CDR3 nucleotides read TGCGCCAGCAGCCAAGAACTGACTAGCGGAGAGACCCAGTACTTC. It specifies CASSQELTSGETQYF.

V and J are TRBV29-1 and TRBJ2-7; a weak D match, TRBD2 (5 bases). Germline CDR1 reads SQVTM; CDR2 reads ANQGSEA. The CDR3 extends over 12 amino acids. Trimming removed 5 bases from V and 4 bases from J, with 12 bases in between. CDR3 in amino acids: CSVFGSSYEQYF. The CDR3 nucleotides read TGCAGCGTTTTTGGGAGTTCTTACGAGCAGTACTTC.

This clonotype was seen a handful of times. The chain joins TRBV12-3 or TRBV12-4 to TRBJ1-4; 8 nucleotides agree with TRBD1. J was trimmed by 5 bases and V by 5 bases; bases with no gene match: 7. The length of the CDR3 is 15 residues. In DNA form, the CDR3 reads TGTGCCAGCAGTCCGCGGACAGGGTTGAATGAAAAACTGTTTTTT. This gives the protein CASSPRTGLNEKLFF.

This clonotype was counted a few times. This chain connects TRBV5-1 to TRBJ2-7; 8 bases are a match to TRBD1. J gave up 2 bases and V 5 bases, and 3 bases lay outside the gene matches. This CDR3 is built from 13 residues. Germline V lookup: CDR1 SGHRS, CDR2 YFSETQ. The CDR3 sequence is CASRTGEAYEQYF. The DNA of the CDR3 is TGCGCCAGCAGGACAGGGGAGGCCTACGAGCAGTACTTC.

The chain's CDR3 is CAWSVLVTPFYGYTF. CDR3 nucleotide sequence: TGTGCCTGGAGTGTACTGGTAACCCCCTTCTATGGCTACACCTTC. The V call is TRBV30, the J call TRBJ1-2; no clear D gene. Trimming stripped 0 bases from V and 4 bases from J, with 15 bases between. The CDR3 is 15 residues long. Germline CDR1 reads GTSNPN; CDR2 reads SVGIG (reference sequence).

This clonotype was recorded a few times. The CDR3, as DNA: TGTGCCAGCAACCCAGGGGGGAGGGGAGGGTACAATGAGCAGTTCTTC. It codes for CASNPGGRGGYNEQFF. The chain carries TRBV11-1 and TRBJ2-1, with D possibly being TRBD1 or TRBD2 (7 bases each). V was pared by 7 bases and J by 4 bases, with 20 bases between. This CDR3 contains 16 residues. The germline V gene encodes CDR1 SGHAT and CDR2 FQDESV (reference sequence).

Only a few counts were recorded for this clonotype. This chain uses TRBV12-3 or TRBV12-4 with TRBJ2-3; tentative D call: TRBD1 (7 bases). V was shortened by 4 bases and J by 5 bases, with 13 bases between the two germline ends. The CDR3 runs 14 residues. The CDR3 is CASSSRGEGDTQYF. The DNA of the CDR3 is TGTGCCAGCAGTTCCAGGGGGGAAGGAGATACGCAGTATTTT.

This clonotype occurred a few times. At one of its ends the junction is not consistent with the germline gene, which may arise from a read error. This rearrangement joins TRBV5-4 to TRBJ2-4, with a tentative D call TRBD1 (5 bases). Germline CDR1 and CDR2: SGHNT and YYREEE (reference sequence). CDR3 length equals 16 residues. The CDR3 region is CASSLAGLNTKNIQYF. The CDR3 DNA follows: TGTGCCAGCAGTTTGGCAGGGTTAAATACCAAAAACATTCAGTACTTC.

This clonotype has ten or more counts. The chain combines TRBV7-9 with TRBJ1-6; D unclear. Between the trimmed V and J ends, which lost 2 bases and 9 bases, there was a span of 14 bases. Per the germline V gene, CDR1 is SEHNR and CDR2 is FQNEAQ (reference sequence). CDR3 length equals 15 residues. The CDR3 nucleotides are TGTGCCAGCAGCTTACAGGCCTTTGGTATTTCACCCCTCCACTTT. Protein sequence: CASSLQAFGISPLHF.

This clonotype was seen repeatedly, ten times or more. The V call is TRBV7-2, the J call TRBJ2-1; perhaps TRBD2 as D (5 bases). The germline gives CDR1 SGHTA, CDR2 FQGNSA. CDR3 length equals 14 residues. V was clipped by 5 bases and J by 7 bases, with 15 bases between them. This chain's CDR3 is CASSAGPERNEQFF. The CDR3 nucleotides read TGTGCCAGCAGCGCGGGCCCCGAGAGGAATGAGCAGTTCTTC.

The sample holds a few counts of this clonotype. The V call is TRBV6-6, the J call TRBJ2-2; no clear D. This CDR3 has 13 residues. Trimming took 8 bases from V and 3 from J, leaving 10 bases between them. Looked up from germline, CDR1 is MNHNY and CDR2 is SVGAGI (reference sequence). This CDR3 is CASGPFYTGELFF. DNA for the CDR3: TGTGCCAGCGGCCCGTTTTACACCGGGGAGCTGTTTTTT.

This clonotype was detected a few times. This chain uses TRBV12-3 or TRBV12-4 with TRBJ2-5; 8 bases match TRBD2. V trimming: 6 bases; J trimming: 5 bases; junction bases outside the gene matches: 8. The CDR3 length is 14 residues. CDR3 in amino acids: CASSHSGRSETQYF. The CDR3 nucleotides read TGTGCCAGCAGCCACAGCGGGAGAAGCGAGACCCAGTACTTC.

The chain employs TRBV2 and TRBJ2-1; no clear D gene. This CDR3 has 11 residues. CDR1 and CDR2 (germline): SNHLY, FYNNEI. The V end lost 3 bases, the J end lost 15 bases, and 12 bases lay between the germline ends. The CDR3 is CASSDHVWGFF. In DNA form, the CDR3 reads TGTGCCAGCAGTGATCACGTGTGGGGGTTCTTC. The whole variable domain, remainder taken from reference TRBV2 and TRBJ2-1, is EPEVTQTPSHQVTQMGQEVILRCVPISNHLYFYWYRQILGQKVEFLVSFYNNEISEKSEIFDDQFSVERPDGSNFTLKIRSTKLEDSAMYFCASSDHVWGFFGPGTRLTVL.

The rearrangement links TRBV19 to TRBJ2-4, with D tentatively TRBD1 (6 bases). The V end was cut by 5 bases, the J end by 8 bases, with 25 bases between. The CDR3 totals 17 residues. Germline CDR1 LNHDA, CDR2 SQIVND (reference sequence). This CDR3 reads CASSRGLKNRDKDIQYF. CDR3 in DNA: TGTGCCAGTAGTCGCGGCCTGAAAAACCGGGACAAGGACATTCAGTACTTC.

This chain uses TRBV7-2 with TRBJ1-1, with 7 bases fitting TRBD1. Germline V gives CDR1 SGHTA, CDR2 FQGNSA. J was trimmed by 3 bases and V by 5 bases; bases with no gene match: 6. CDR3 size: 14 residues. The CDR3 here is CASSEGDSYTEAFF. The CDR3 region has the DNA TGTGCCAGCAGCGAAGGGGACAGCTACACTGAAGCTTTCTTT.

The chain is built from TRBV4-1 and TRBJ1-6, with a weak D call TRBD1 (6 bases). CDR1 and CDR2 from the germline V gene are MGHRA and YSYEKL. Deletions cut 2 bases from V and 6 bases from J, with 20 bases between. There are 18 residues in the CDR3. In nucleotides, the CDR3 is TGCGCCAGCAGCCAATACACCGGACTACAGGGTGTTAATTCACCCCTCCACTTT. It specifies CASSQYTGLQGVNSPLHF.